The next 13 T cell receptor beta chains were all read from a single sample in a study of CD8 T cells in Susac syndrome. RNA was extracted with the RNeasy kit, and a quantity of about 0.45 to 1 ug was reverse transcribed using random hexamers. Each CDR3 protein gets one entry after TCRdb re-called the immunoSEQ multiplex PCR reads with MiXCR. The sample consists of about 80,000 distinct CDR3 sequences, under 95% of them appearing once. The sequenced material came from CD4+ T cells from PBMCs. These receptors were taken from a human donor with Susac syndrome.

This sequence joins TRBV20-1 and TRBJ2-7; D ambiguous. The ends were cut back, 4 bases at V and 5 bases at J, with 12 bases in the middle. The germline gives CDR1 DFQATT, CDR2 SNEGSKA (reference sequence). The CDR3 consists of 12 residues. The CDR3, as DNA: TGCAGTGCTAACTGGGCAGGCAACGAGCAGTACTTC. Its translation: CSANWAGNEQYF.

The V call is TRBV7-2, the J call TRBJ2-2, with 11 nucleotides matching TRBD1. Germline V gives CDR1 SGHTA, CDR2 FQGNSA. Losses at the gene ends were 1 base for V and 6 bases for J; bases not matched to a gene: 4. The CDR3 length is 16 residues. The CDR3 here is CASSLVGQGAAGELFF. Written as DNA, the CDR3 is TGTGCCAGCAGCTTAGTTGGACAGGGGGCGGCCGGGGAGCTGTTTTTT.

The rearrangement uses TRBV20-1 and TRBJ1-1, with D tentatively TRBD1 (6 bases). V dropped 2 bases and J dropped 1 base, with 8 bases sitting between them. Germline V gene lookup returns CDR1 DFQATT and CDR2 SNEGSKA (reference sequence). This CDR3 is built from 13 residues. The CDR3: CSARNRANTEAFF. The CDR3 bases are TGCAGTGCTAGAAACAGGGCGAACACTGAAGCTTTCTTT.

The V call is TRBV15, the J call TRBJ2-3; possibly TRBD1 for D (5 bases). Germline CDR1 and CDR2: LNHNV and YYDKDF (reference sequence). V lost 0 bases, J lost 4 bases, and 11 bases lay in between. The length of the CDR3 is 15 residues. CDR3: CATSRDSLGPDTQYF. CDR3 bases: TGTGCCACCAGCAGAGATAGTTTGGGGCCAGATACGCAGTATTTT. Complete variable domain (other parts from reference TRBV15 and TRBJ2-3): DAMVIQNPRYQVTQFGKPVTLSCSQTLNHNVMYWYQQKSSQAPKLLFHYYDKDFNNEADTPDNFQSRRPNTSFCFLDIRSPGLGDTAMYLCATSRDSLGPDTQYFGPGTRLTVL.

The V and J genes are TRBV29-1 and TRBJ2-3; the D is unclear. Germline V lookup: CDR1 SQVTM, CDR2 ANQGSEA. Trimming stripped 3 bases from V and 7 bases from J, with 11 bases between. The CDR3 runs 12 residues. This chain's CDR3 is CSVDYPRNTQYF. In DNA form, the CDR3 reads TGCAGCGTTGATTACCCCCGGAATACGCAGTATTTT.

The chain has TRBV7-9 and TRBJ1-3; maybe TRBD1 (5 bases). V was cut by 0 bases and J by 1 base, with 13 bases left in between. CDR3 size: 17 residues. Germline V lookup: CDR1 SEHNR, CDR2 FQNEAQ (reference sequence). This CDR3 is CASSLATSGKSGNTIYF. As DNA, the CDR3 is TGTGCCAGCAGCTTAGCGACGTCAGGGAAGTCTGGAAACACCATATATTTT.

The chain employs TRBV20-1 and TRBJ2-1, with D possibly being TRBD2 (5 bases). Trimming removed 8 bases at V and 0 bases at J, with 14 bases between. The CDR3 length is 14 residues. The germline CDR1 and CDR2 sequences are DFQATT and SNEGSKA (reference sequence). The CDR3, as DNA: TGCAGTACCGGGGAGCCCAACTCCTACAATGAGCAGTTCTTC. Amino acid sequence: CSTGEPNSYNEQFF.

This chain links TRBV7-3 with TRBJ2-7; 7 bases fit TRBD2. Germline V CDR1 and CDR2: SGHTA, FQGTGA. This CDR3 has 15 amino acids. V shed 5 bases, J shed 3 bases, and the junction held 10 bases outside the gene matches. CDR3 DNA sequence: TGTGCCAGCAGCATGGGAACTAGCGAAATCTACGAGCAGTACTTC. It is translated as CASSMGTSEIYEQYF.

DNA for the CDR3: TGCGCCAGCAGCCAAGACAGTCCGAATCAGCCCCAGCATTTT. Translating gives CASSQDSPNQPQHF. The chain joins TRBV5-1 to TRBJ1-5, with D maybe TRBD1 (5 bases). Trimming shortened V by 4 bases and J by 4 bases, and 12 bases separated the two germline ends. The germline V gene encodes CDR1 SGHRS and CDR2 YFSETQ. The CDR3 is made up of 14 amino acids.

The chain joins TRBV6-5 to TRBJ2-5, with 8 bases lining up with TRBD1. Germline loops: CDR1 MNHEY, CDR2 SVGAGI. CDR3 length: 13 amino acids. V was clipped by 6 bases and J by 5 bases; unmatched bases: 5. The CDR3 region has the DNA TGTGCCAGCAGGGGCACAGGGGGGGAGACCCAGTACTTC. Amino acid sequence: CASRGTGGETQYF.

The chain carries TRBV25-1 and TRBJ2-1, with D perhaps TRBD1 or TRBD2 (5 bases each). Germline-derived CDR1 and CDR2 are MGHDK and SYGVNS. Trimming took off 5 bases at V and 7 bases at J, with 18 bases between the two ends. There are 15 residues in the CDR3. The CDR3 coding sequence is TGTGCCAGCAGTCGGGCAGGGACGGGTGAGAATGAGCAGTTCTTC. Translation: CASSRAGTGENEQFF. Full variable domain (rest looked up from reference TRBV25-1 and TRBJ2-1): EADIYQTPRYLVIGTGKKITLECSQTMGHDKMYWYQQDPGMELHLIHYSYGVNSTEKGDLSSESTVSRIRTEHFPLTLESARPSHTSQYLCASSRAGTGENEQFFGPGTRLTVL.

The rearrangement uses TRBV28 and TRBJ1-2; D possibly corresponds to TRBD1 (5 bases). This CDR3 spans 13 amino acids. Between the trimmed V and J ends, which lost 3 bases and 8 bases, there was a span of 13 bases. Germline CDR1 MDHEN, CDR2 SYDVKM. CDR3 in amino acids: CASSLSGSRGYTF. Here the CDR3 DNA reads TGTGCCAGCAGTTTGTCAGGGTCTCGGGGCTACACCTTC.

The rearrangement joins TRBV7-2 to TRBJ2-5, with TRBD2 matching 9 bases. The CDR3 has 17 amino acids. The germline gives CDR1 SGHTA, CDR2 FQGNSA. Losses at the gene ends were 1 base for V and 5 bases for J; bases not matched to a gene: 11. The CDR3 DNA is TGTGCCAGCAGCTTAGGGGTTGGCGGGAGGGCCGGGGAGACCCAGTACTTC. Translated, it gives CASSLGVGGRAGETQYF. Based on the CDR3 plus reference TRBV7-2 and TRBJ2-5, the full variable domain is GAGVSQSPSNKVTEKGKDVELRCDPISGHTALYWYRQSLGQGLEFLIYFQGNSAPDKSGLPSDRFSAERTGGSVSTLTIQRTQQEDSAVYLCASSLGVGGRAGETQYFGPGTRLLVL.